Shown below are 12 T cell receptor beta chains from a single sample sequenced in a study of metastatic and nonmetastatic thyroid tumors. Through MiXCR, TCRdb re-clonotyped the PCR reads. The sample lists approximately 20,000 clones, roughly 15% occurring once. Patients had received no treatment of any kind before thyroid surgery. The sample was tumor tissue. These receptors were collected from a female donor with papillary thyroid cancer or a benign thyroid nodule (not recorded which). Some clones in this sample may be carry-over from other donors' samples.

This clone occurred many times. The chain is built from TRBV14 and TRBJ1-2; weak D call: TRBD1 (5 bases). The CDR3 loop spans 15 amino acids. V lost 2 bases and J 0 bases, leaving 10 bases between the germline ends. Germline V gives CDR1 SGHDN, CDR2 FVKESK. CDR3 loop: CASSQTGTANYGYTF. The CDR3, as DNA: TGTGCCAGCAGCCAAACCGGGACCGCTAACTATGGCTACACCTTC.

This clone appeared many times. This chain joins TRBV18 and TRBJ1-6, with a tentative D call TRBD1 (6 bases). The germline gives CDR1 KGHSH, CDR2 LQKENI. CDR3 length: 15 residues. Trimming shortened V by 4 bases and J by 7 bases, and 14 bases separated the two germline ends. CDR3 region: CASSLQGGLNSPLHF. The CDR3 coding sequence is TGTGCCAGCTCACTACAGGGAGGGCTCAATTCACCCCTCCACTTT.

This clone showed up many times. This chain links TRBV4-2 with TRBJ2-3, with 10 bases identical to TRBD2. The ends lost 4 bases at V and 6 bases at J; junction bases unmatched: 13. CDR1 LGHNA and CDR2 YNFKEQ come from the germline V gene. The CDR3 has 17 amino acids. The CDR3, as DNA: TGTGCCAGCAGCCCTATAACCCTAGCGGGAGCGCGGGATACGCAGTATTTT. This encodes CASSPITLAGARDTQYF.

In regard to this clone: A read error is possible here, since a much larger clone lies one base away. The V gene is TRBV10-3, the J gene TRBJ2-7; 8 bases align to TRBD1. The V gene end was trimmed by 4 bases and the J gene end by 7 bases; junction bases not matched to a gene: 12. CDR3 size: 15 residues. The germline V gene has CDR1 ENHRY and CDR2 SYGVKD. This chain's CDR3 is CAISGPTGDPLEQYF. The DNA for the CDR3 is TGTGCCATCAGTGGTCCGACAGGGGACCCCCTGGAGCAGTACTTC.

There are many counts of this clone. The chain recombines TRBV7-9 with TRBJ1-6; D unclear. Trimming removed 4 bases at V and 4 bases at J, with 14 bases between. The CDR3 consists of 16 residues. Germline CDR1 SEHNR, CDR2 FQNEAQ (reference sequence). The CDR3 protein is CASSSPPRSYNSPLHF. In DNA form, the CDR3 reads TGTGCCAGCAGCTCCCCCCCAAGGTCTTATAATTCACCCCTCCACTTT.

This clone was counted ten times or more. The chain links TRBV18 to TRBJ2-7, with 7 nucleotides matching TRBD1. V shed 6 bases, J shed 7 bases, and the junction held 12 bases outside the gene matches. From germline, CDR1 is KGHSH and CDR2 LQKENI. The CDR3 has 14 residues. For the CDR3, the DNA is TGTGCCAGCTCCCCGGGACAGTCCACTCGGGAGCAGTACTTC. The encoded protein is CASSPGQSTREQYF.

This clone was recorded many times. This is likely a read error, given that the CDR3 carries no conserved phenylalanine or tryptophan at its end. It is unclear where the CDR3 begins or ends on the DNA, so no DNA is shown, and the CDR3 is as TCRdb lists it. The rearrangement links TRBV7-3 to TRBJ2-6; the D call TRBD1 from the table was never checked on the DNA. Germline CDR1 and CDR2: SGHTA and FQGTGA. Termini included, the CDR3 measures 11 amino acids. CDR3 protein: CASSAGDRGTI.

This clone was detected only a few times. V is TRBV20-1 and J is TRBJ2-7; 7 nucleotides agree with TRBD2. V trimming: 0 bases; J trimming: 5 bases; junction bases outside the gene matches: 7. The CDR3 runs 14 residues. Germline V gives CDR1 DFQATT, CDR2 SNEGSKA (reference sequence). CDR3 DNA sequence: TGCAGTGCTAGAGATGGAGCGGGAAAGAACGAGCAGTACTTC. It codes for CSARDGAGKNEQYF.

This clone was recorded many times. The V and J genes are TRBV19 and TRBJ2-7; 10 positions agree with TRBD1. Germline V gives CDR1 LNHDA, CDR2 SQIVND (reference sequence). The junction had 13 bases not matched to a gene; V was cut back by 6 bases and J by 5 bases. CDR3 length: 16 amino acids. Here the CDR3 DNA reads TGTGCCAGTAGCCAAACGCCGGGACAGGGGTTCCACGAGCAGTACTTC. Translating gives CASSQTPGQGFHEQYF.

This clone was recorded many times. V usage is TRBV2 and J usage is TRBJ2-5, with D perhaps being TRBD1 or TRBD2 (6 bases each). The V end lost 4 bases, the J end lost 4 bases, and 19 bases lay between the germline ends. Germline V gene lookup returns CDR1 SNHLY and CDR2 FYNNEI. The CDR3 totals 16 residues. The CDR3 is CASSGTRGRLGETQYF. CDR3 in DNA: TGTGCCAGCAGTGGAACGAGGGGGAGACTAGGAGAGACCCAGTACTTC.

The rearrangement uses TRBV20-1 and TRBJ2-7, with D hard to call. Per germline, CDR1 DFQATT and CDR2 SNEGSKA (reference sequence). The CDR3 is made up of 11 amino acids. Trimming stripped 6 bases from V and 5 bases from J, with 11 bases between. CDR3 region: CSASVFHEQYF. The CDR3 DNA sequence: TGCAGTGCCTCCGTATTCCACGAGCAGTACTTC.

This clone was seen at least ten times. The genes are TRBV30 and TRBJ2-5, with D possibly called TRBD1 or TRBD2 (6 bases each). Germline CDR1 GTSNPN, CDR2 SVGIG (reference sequence). CDR3 length equals 14 residues. Trimming shortened V by 0 bases and J by 5 bases, and 13 bases separated the two germline ends. The CDR3 DNA reads as TGTGCCTGGAGTGTAGGGGGGATGGCGGAGACCCAGTACTTC. Its protein product is CAWSVGGMAETQYF.